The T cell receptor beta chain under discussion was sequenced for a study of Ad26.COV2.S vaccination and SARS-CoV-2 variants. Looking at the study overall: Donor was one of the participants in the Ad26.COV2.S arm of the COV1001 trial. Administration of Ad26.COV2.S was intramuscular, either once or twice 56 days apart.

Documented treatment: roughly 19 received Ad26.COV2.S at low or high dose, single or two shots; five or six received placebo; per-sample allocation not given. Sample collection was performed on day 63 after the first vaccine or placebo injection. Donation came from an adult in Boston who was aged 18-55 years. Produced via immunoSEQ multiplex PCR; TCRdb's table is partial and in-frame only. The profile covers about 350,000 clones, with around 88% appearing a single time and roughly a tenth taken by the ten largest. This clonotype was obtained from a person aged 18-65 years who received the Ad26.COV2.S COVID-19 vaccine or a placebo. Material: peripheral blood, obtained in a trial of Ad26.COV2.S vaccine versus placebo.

The CDR3 DNA follows: TGTGCCAGCAGCTTAAAGGTGGGGGGATACGAGCAGTACTTC. Translating gives CASSLKVGGYEQYF. The chain is built from TRBV7-9 and TRBJ2-7, with D possibly being TRBD2 (6 bases). This CDR3 comprises 14 residues. Germline CDR1 is SEHNR and CDR2 is FQNEAQ (reference sequence). The V gene lost 2 bases and the J gene lost 4 bases, with 12 bases spanning the gap.